This TCR beta chain was documented in a study of blood T cell repertoires in COVID-19. Participants spanned ages about 18 to 100 years and resided in fewer than 30 US areas. Sequencing used immunoSEQ multiplex PCR; TCRdb keeps in-frame clones, though not all of them. The sample contains fewer than 250,000 clones, 84% of which appear only once. The clonotype was recovered from a man between 60 and 75 years old who had recovered from COVID-19. Sequenced sample: PBMCs or T cells enriched from blood (not recorded which).

The CDR3 here is CASSPGGGARAFF. The DNA of the CDR3 is TGTGCCAGCTCACCGGGGGGAGGGGCAAGAGCTTTCTTT. The rearrangement uses TRBV18 and TRBJ1-1; tentatively, D is TRBD1 (5 bases). Trimming pared 3 bases from V and 10 bases from J, leaving 15 bases between. The length of the CDR3 is 13 residues. Germline V lookup: CDR1 KGHSH, CDR2 LQKENI.